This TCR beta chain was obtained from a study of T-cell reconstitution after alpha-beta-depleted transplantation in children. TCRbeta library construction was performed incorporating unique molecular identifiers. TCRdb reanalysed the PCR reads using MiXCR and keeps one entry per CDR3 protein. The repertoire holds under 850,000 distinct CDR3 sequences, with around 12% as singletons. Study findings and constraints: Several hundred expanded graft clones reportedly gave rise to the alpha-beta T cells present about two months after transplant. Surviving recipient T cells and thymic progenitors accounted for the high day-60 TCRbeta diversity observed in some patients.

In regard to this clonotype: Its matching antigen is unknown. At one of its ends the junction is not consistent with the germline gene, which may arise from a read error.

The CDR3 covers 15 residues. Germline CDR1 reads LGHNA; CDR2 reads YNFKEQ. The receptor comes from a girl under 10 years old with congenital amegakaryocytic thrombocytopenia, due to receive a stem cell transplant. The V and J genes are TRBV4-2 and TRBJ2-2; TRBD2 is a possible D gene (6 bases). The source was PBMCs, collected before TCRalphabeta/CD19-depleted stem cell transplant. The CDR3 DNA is TGTGCCAGCAGCCAAGTTGGCGGGAACGCCGGGGAGCTGCTTTTT. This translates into CASSQVGGNAGELLF.